The clone carrying this T cell receptor beta chain was seen once. Antigen: not known. This entry is derived from a study of cytomegalovirus exposure and HLA in healthy donors. The CDR3 is 13 amino acids. Trimming took 7 bases from V and 3 from J; bases not matched to a gene: 5. Germline CDR1 and CDR2: SEHNR and FQNEAQ (reference sequence). While the first cohort had around 700 subjects, the donors belonged to the separate validation cohort of 120 subjects. Findings and caveats of the study: The investigators catalogued 150 to 200 TCR beta chains as cytomegalovirus-associated. According to reports, the classifier identified cytomegalovirus status with high specificity and sensitivity. According to a later analysis, TCR clusters from the first cohort tended to co-occur in the 120 or so validation repertoires.

Using immunoSEQ multiplex PCR, the repertoire was profiled, and TCRdb retains in-frame clones only, with some absent. Of 100,000 to 150,000 clones detected, about 88% appear once; the ten largest clones hold less than 1.5%. J is TRBJ1-1 and V is TRBV7-9, with 7 positions matching TRBD1. Sequencing input: PBMCs. The receptor's source is a woman younger than 30 in good health and CMV-seronegative. CDR3 in DNA: TGTGCCAGCACAACAGGGGATTACACTGAAGCTTTCTTT. Translating gives CASTTGDYTEAFF.